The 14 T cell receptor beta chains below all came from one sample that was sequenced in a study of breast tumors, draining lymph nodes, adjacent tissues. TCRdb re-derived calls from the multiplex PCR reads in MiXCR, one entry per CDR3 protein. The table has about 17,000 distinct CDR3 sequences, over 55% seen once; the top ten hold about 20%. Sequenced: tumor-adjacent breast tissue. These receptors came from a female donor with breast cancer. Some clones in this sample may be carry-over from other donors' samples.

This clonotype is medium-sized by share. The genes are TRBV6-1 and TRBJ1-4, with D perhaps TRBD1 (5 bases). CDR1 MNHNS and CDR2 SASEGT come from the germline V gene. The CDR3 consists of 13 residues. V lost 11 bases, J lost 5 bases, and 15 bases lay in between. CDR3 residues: CASSDGQNEKLFF. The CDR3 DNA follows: TGTGCCTCCTCGGACGGACAAAATGAAAAACTGTTTTTT.

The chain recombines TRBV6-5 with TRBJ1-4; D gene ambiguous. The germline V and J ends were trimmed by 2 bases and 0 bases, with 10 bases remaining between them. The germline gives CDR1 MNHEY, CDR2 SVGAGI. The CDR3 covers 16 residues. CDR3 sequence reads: CASSYDFTATNEKLFF. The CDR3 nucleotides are TGTGCCAGCAGTTACGATTTTACGGCAACTAATGAAAAACTGTTTTTT.

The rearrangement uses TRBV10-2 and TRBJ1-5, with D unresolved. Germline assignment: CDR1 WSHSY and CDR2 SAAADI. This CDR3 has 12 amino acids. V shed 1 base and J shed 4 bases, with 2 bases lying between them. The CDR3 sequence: CASSEWNQPQHF. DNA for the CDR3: TGCGCCAGCAGTGAGTGGAATCAGCCCCAGCATTTT.

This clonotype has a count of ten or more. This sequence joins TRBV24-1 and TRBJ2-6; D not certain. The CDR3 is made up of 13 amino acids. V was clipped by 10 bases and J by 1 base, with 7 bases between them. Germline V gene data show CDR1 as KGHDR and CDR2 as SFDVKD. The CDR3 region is CATELSGANVLTF. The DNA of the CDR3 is TGTGCCACTGAGCTATCTGGGGCCAACGTCCTGACTTTC.

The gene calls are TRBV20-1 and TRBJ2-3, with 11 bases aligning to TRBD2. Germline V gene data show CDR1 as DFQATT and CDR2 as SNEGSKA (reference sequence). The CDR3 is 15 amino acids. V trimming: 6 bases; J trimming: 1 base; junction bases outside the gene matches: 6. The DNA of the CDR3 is TGCAGTGCAACCGTAGCGGGAGGGGGCACAGATACGCAGTATTTT. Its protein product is CSATVAGGGTDTQYF.

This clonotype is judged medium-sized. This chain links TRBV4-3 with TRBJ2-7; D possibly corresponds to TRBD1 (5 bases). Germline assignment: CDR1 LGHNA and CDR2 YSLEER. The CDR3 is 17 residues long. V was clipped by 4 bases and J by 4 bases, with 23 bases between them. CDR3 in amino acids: CASSLPPGAPRRYEQYV. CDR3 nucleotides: TGCGCCAGCAGCCTACCCCCTGGGGCACCGCGGCGGTACGAGCAGTACGTC.

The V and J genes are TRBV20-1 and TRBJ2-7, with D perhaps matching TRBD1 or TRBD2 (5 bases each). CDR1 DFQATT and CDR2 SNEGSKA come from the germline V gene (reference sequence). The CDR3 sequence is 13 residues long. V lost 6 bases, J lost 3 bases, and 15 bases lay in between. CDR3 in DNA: TGCAGTGCAACCGGGACCTCGCGCTACGAGCAGTACTTC. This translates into CSATGTSRYEQYF.

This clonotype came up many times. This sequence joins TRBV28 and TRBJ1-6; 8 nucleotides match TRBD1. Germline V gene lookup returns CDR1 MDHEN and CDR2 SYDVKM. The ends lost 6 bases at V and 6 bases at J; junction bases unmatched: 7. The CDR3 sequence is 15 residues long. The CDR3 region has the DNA TGTGCCAGCAGCGACCAGGGGGCGAGTAATTCACCCCTCCACTTT. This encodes CASSDQGASNSPLHF.

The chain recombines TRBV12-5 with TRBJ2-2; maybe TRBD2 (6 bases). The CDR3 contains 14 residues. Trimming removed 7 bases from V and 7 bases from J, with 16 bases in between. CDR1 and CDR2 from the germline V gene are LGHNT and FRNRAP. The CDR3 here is CASATDQGGGELFF. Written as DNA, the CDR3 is TGTGCTAGTGCGACGGACCAGGGAGGCGGGGAGCTGTTTTTT.

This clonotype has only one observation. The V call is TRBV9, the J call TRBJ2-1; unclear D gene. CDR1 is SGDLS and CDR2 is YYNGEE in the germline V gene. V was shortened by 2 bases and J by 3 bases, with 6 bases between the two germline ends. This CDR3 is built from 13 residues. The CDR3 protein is CASSVKVYNEQFF. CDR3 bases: TGTGCCAGCAGCGTGAAAGTCTACAATGAGCAGTTCTTC.

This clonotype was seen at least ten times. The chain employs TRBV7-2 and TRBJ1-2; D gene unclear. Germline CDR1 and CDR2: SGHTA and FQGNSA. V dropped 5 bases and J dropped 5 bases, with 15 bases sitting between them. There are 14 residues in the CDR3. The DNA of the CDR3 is TGTGCCAGCAGCCTACAGCAACGGTTGTATGGCTACACCTTC. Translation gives CASSLQQRLYGYTF. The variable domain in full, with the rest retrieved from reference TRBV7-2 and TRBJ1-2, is GAGVSQSPSNKVTEKGKDVELRCDPISGHTALYWYRQSLGQGLEFLIYFQGNSAPDKSGLPSDRFSAERTGGSVSTLTIQRTQQEDSAVYLCASSLQQRLYGYTFGSGTRLTVV.

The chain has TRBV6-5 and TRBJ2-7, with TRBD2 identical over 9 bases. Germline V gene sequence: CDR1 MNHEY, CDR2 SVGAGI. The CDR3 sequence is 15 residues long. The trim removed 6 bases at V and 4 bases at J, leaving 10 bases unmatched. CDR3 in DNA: TGTGCCAGCAGCGAAATACTAGCGGGCATTTACGAGCAGTACTTC. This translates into CASSEILAGIYEQYF.

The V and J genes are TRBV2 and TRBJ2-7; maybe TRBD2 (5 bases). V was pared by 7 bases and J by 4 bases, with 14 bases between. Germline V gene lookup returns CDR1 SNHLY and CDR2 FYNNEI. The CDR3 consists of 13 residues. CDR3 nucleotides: TGTGCCAGCAACGGGGTATTTCGATACGAGCAGTACGTC. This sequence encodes CASNGVFRYEQYV.

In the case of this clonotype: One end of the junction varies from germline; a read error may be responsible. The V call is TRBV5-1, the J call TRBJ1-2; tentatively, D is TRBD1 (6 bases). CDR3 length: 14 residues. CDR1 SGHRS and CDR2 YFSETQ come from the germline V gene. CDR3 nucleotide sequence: TGCGCCAGCAGCCCCGACAGGCCTTACTACGGCTACACCTTC. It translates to CASSPDRPYYGYTF.